This T cell receptor (beta chain) was documented in a study of OX40 agonist ivuxolimab in advanced cancers. CDR1 is SEHNR, CDR2 FQNEAQ, per germline (reference sequence). V gave up 4 bases and J gave up 7 bases, with 11 bases separating them. This CDR3 has 13 amino acids. Sampling of blood occurred at baseline, cycle 4 day 1, and cycle 7 day 1. The method was immunoSEQ multiplex PCR; TCRdb's version includes in-frame clones alone and lacks a portion of them. Altogether around 70,000 clones are present, roughly 82% being singletons, with the ten largest covering under 7.5%. The rearrangement uses TRBV7-9 and TRBJ1-5; D is ambiguous. The sequencing here drew on CD4+ or CD8+ T cells sorted from blood, taken in a trial of the OX40 agonist ivuxolimab. The origin of this receptor is an adult with an advanced solid tumor such as melanoma, head and neck, liver or kidney cancer. CDR3 bases: TGTGCCAGCAGCTCCTCCGAGGAACAGCCCCAGCATTTT. Translating gives CASSSSEEQPQHF.